This T cell receptor beta chain was profiled in a study of PD-1 blockade in classical Hodgkin lymphoma. Study results and limitations: The CD4+ diversity rise by C4D1 was clearest in complete responders. Patients who initiated nivolumab within 1 year of ASCT were excluded. Complete responders possessed baseline diversity comparable to newly diagnosed patients. Why the repertoires differ is still unclear, perhaps disease activity or prior therapy.

Each patient experienced a relapse that followed autologous stem cell transplantation, and brentuximab vedotin exposure varied. Trimming took 4 bases from V and 1 from J, leaving 9 bases between them. CDR1 and CDR2 from the germline V gene are SGHRS and YFSETQ. The CDR3 loop spans 14 amino acids. On this clone itself: Its antigen is unidentified.

The protocol was immunoSEQ multiplex PCR, while the TCRdb copy is restricted to in-frame clones and leaves out a portion. The table has more than 12,000 clones, around 83% seen once. V usage is TRBV5-1 and J usage is TRBJ1-3; D is perhaps TRBD1 (5 bases). The clonotype was recovered from a human donor with classical Hodgkin lymphoma. Sequences were derived from peripheral blood mononuclear cells (PBMCs), sampled before the second cycle of nivolumab. The chain's CDR3 is CASSPDSSGNTIYF. CDR3 bases: TGCGCCAGCAGCCCAGACAGTTCTGGAAACACCATATATTTT.